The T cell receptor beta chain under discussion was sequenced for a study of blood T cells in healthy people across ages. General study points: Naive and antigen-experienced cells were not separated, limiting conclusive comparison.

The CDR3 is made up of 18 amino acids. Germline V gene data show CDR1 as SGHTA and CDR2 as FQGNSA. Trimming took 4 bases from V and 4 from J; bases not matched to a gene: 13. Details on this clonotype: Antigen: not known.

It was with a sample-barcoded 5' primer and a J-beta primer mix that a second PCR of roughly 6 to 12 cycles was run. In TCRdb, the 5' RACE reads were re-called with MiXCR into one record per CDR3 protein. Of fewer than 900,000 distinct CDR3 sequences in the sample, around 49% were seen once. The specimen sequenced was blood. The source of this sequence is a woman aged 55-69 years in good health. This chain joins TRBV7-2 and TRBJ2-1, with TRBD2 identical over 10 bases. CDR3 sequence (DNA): TGTGCCAGCAGCTCAGTACCTCCTAGCGGGAGTAGGTACAATGAGCAGTTCTTC. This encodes CASSSVPPSGSRYNEQFF.